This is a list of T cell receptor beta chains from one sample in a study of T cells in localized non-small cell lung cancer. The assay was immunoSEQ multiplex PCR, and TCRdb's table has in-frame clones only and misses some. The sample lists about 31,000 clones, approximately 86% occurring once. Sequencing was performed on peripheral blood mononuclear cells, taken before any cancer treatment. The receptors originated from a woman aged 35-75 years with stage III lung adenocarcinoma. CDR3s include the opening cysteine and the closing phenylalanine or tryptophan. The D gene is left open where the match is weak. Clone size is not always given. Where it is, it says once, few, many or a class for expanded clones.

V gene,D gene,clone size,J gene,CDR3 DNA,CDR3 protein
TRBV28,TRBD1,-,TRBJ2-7,TGTGCCAGCAGTCCCGCCGGGACAGGGGGCTACGAGCAGTACTTC,CASSPAGTGGYEQYF
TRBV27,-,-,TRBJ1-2,TGTGCCAGCAGTCCAGGGGCTACGAATCGATATGGCTACACCTTC,CASSPGATNRYGYTF
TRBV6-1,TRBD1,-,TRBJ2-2,TGTGCCAGCAGTCCCAGGGGGCACCGGGGAGCTGTTTTT,CASSPRGHRGAVF
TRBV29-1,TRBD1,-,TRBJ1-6,TGCAGCGTTGGGACAGGGGAAGGTTCACCCCTCCACTTT,CSVGTGEGSPLHF
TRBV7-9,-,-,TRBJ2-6,TGTGCCAGCAGCTCTAACTCTGGGGCCAACGTCCTGACTTTC,CASSSNSGANVLTF
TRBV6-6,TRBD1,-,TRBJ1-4,TGTGCCAGCAGTTACGGGGACAGAACTAATGAAAAACTGTTTTTT,CASSYGDRTNEKLFF
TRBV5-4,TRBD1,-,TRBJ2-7,TGTGCCAGCAGCCCGACCGGACAGGGGTACGAGCAGTACTTC,CASSPTGQGYEQYF
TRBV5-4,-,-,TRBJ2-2,TGTGCCAGCAGCTTGGCGTGGGCCGGGGAGCTGTTTTTT,CASSLAWAGELFF
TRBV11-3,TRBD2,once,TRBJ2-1,TGTGCCAGCAGCTCAGGGACTAGCGGGGTGTGGGAGCAGTTCTTC,CASSSGTSGVWEQFF
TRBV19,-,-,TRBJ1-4,TGTGCCAGTAGTATTCAATTCGGGACATCCGAAAAACTGTTTTTT,CASSIQFGTSEKLFF
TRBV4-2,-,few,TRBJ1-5,TGTGCCAGCAGACAAAGAGATAATAGCAATCAGCCCCAGCATTTT,CASRQRDNSNQPQHF
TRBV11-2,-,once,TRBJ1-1,TGTGCCAGCAGCTTAGGGGCCCAAATGAACACTGAAGCTTTCTTT,CASSLGAQMNTEAFF
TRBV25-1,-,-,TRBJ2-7,TGTGCCAGCAGCCCCCCCGGGTACGAGCAGTACTTC,CASSPPGYEQYF
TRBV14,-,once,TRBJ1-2,TGTGCCAGCAGCCTCAATAACAACTATGGCTACACCTTC,CASSLNNNYGYTF
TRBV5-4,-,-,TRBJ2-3,TGTGCCAGCAGCTGGGATCAGGTTACGCAGTATTTT,CASSWDQVTQYF
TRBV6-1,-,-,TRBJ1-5,TGTGCCAGCAGTGAAGCCGGAAAGACGCAATTGAAGCCCCAGCATTTT,CASSEAGKTQLKPQHF
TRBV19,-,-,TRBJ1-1,TGTGCCACCCTGAAACAGAGTGAAGCTTTCTTT,CATLKQSEAFF
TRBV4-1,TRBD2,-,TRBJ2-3,TGCGCCAGCAGCCAAGAAGGGAGCGGGGGGGCTAATACGCAGTATTTT,CASSQEGSGGANTQYF
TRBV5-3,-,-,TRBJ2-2,TGTGCCAGAAGCTTGCTGGGGCCAGAGCGCCTCGAACACCGGGGAGCTGTTTTT,CARSLLGPERLEHRGAVF
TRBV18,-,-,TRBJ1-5,TGTGCCAGCTCACAAGCCGCGGGAGGCAATCAGCCCCAGCATTTT,CASSQAAGGNQPQHF
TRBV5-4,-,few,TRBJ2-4,TGTGCCAGCAGCCCCCGGGGAAGGGGGGCGAAAAACATTCAGTACTTC,CASSPRGRGAKNIQYF
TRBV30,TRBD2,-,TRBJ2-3,TGTGCCTGGAATTCGGGACTAGCGAGCACAGATACGCAGTATTTT,CAWNSGLASTDTQYF
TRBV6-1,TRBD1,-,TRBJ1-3,TGTGCCAGCAGGCCGGGACAGCTCTCTGGAAACACCATATATTTT,CASRPGQLSGNTIYF
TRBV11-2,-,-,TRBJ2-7,TGTGCCAGCAGCCCGGGACACAATTACGAGCAGTACTTC,CASSPGHNYEQYF
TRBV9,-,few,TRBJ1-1,TGTGCCAGCAGCGTTGGACGGAAGAACACTGAAGCTTTCTTT,CASSVGRKNTEAFF
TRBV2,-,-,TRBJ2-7,TGTGCCAGCAGTGGGTGGGTCGGGTACTACGAGCAGTACTTC,CASSGWVGYYEQYF
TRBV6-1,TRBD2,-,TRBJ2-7,TGTGCCAGCAGTGGGGGGCTAGCGGGACCGGCGAACGAGCAGTACTTC,CASSGGLAGPANEQYF
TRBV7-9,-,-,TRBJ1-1,TGTGCCAGCAGCCGTGGGCCGAGGACTGAAGCTTTCTTT,CASSRGPRTEAFF
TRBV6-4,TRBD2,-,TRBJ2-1,TGTGCCAGCAGTTCAGGACTAGCGGAGTACAATGAGCAGTTCTTC,CASSSGLAEYNEQFF